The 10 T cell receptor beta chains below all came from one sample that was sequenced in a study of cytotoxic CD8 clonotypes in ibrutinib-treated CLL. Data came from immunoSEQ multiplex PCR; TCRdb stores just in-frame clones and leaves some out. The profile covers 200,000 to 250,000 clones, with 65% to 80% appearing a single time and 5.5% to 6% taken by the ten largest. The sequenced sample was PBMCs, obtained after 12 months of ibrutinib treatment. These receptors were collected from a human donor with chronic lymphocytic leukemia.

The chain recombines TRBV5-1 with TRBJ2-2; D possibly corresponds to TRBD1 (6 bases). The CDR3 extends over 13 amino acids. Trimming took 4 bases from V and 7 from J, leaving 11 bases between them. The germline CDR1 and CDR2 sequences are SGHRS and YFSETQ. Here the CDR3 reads CASSKGDGGELFF. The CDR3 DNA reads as TGCGCCAGCAGCAAGGGGGATGGCGGGGAGCTGTTTTTT. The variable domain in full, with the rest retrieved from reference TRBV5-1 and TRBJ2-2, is KAGVTQTPRYLIKTRGQQVTLSCSPISGHRSVSWYQQTPGQGLQFLFEYFSETQRNKGNFPGRFSGRQFSNSRSEMNVSTLELGDSALYLCASSKGDGGELFFGEGSRLTVL.

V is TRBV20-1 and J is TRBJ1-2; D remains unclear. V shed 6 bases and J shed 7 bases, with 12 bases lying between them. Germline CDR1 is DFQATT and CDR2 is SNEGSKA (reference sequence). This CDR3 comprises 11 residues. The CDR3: CSAPTHIGYTF. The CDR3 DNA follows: TGCAGTGCCCCCACGCACATTGGCTACACCTTC.

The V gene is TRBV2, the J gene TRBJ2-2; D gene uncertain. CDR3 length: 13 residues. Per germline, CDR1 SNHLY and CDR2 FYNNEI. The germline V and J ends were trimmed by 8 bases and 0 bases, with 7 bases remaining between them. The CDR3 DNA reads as TGTGCCAGCTTACAAGCGAACACCGGGGAGCTGTTTTTT. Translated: CASLQANTGELFF.

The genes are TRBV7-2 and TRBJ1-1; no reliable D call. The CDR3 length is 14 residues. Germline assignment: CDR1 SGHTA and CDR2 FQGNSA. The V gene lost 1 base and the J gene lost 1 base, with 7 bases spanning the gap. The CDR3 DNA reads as TGTGCCAGCAGCTTAGGCTCGCCGAACACTGAAGCTTTCTTT. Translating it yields CASSLGSPNTEAFF.

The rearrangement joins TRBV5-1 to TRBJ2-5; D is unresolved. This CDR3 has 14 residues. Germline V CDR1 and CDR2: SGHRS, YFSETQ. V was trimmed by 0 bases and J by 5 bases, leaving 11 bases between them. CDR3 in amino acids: CASSLEGMKETQYF. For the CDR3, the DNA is TGCGCCAGCAGCTTGGAAGGAATGAAGGAGACCCAGTACTTC.

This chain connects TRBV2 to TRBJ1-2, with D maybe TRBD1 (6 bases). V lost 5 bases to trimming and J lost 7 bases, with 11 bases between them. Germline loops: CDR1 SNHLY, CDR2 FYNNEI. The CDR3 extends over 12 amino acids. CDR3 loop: CASSQQGFGYTF. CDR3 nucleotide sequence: TGTGCCAGCAGTCAGCAGGGGTTTGGCTACACCTTC. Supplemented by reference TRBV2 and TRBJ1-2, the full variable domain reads EPEVTQTPSHQVTQMGQEVILRCVPISNHLYFYWYRQILGQKVEFLVSFYNNEISEKSEIFDDQFSVERPDGSNFTLKIRSTKLEDSAMYFCASSQQGFGYTFGSGTRLTVV.

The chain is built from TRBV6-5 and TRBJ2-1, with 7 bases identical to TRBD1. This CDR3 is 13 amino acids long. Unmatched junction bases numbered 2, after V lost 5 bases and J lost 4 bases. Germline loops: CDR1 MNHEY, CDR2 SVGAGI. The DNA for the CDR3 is TGTGCCAGCAGTCGGGACAGATACAATGAGCAGTTCTTC. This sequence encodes CASSRDRYNEQFF.

CDR3 coding DNA: TGTGCCTGGAAACAGGGATGGGTCACAGATACGCAGTATTTT. Its protein product is CAWKQGWVTDTQYF. The rearrangement links TRBV30 to TRBJ2-3, with D tentatively TRBD1 (6 bases). Germline CDR1 and CDR2: GTSNPN and SVGIG (reference sequence). The CDR3 length is 14 residues. Trimming removed 4 bases at V and 2 bases at J, with 13 bases between.

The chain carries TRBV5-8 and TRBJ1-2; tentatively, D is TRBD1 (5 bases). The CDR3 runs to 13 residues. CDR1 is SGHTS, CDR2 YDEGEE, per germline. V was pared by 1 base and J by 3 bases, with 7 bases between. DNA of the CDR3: TGTGCCAGCAGCTTGCAGGGATACTATGGCTACACCTTC. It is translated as CASSLQGYYGYTF.

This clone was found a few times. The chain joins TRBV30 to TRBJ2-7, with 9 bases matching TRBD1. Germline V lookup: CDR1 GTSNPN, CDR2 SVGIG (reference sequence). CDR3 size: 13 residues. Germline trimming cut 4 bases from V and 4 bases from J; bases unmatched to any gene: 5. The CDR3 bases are TGTGCCTGGACGGCGGGACAGGGTTACGAGCAGTACTTC. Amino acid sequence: CAWTAGQGYEQYF.